A selection of T cell receptor beta chains follows, all from one sample in a study of T cells in Graves' hyperthyroidism and ophthalmopathy. TCRdb reprocessed the multiplex PCR reads with MiXCR, giving one entry per CDR3 protein. The sample has around 600,000 distinct CDR3 sequences; approximately 14% are singletons. Sequences were obtained from blood. The receptors were sampled from a woman aged 30 to 39 with Graves' hyperthyroidism. Both conserved end residues are part of each CDR3. The order of the fields is V gene, J gene, D gene, clone size, CDR3 protein, CDR3 DNA. D genes are given only for firm matches. Part of the rows lack a size; the others show once, few, many or a class for expanded clones.

TRBV12-3/TRBV12-4	TRBJ2-7	NA	many	CASSFDVGDPYEQYF	TGTGCCAGCAGTTTTGACGTCGGAGATCCCTACGAGCAGTACTTC
TRBV5-4	TRBJ2-7	NA	NA	CASSVRGWTYEQYF	TGTGCCAGCAGCGTCCGAGGGTGGACCTACGAGCAGTACTTC
TRBV30	TRBJ2-1	NA	many	CAWSVLGGNEQFF	TGTGCCTGGAGTGTACTGGGCGGCAATGAGCAGTTCTTC
TRBV29-1	TRBJ2-7	TRBD2	many	CSVAGDGREVYEQYF	TGCAGCGTTGCCGGGGATGGGCGGGAGGTCTACGAGCAGTACTTC
TRBV7-9	TRBJ2-5	NA	NA	CASRFPGETQYF	TGTGCCAGCAGATTTCCGGGGGAGACCCAGTACTTC
TRBV30	TRBJ2-1	TRBD2	few	CAWSVAPSGSGEQFF	TGTGCCTGGAGTGTAGCTCCTAGCGGGAGCGGGGAGCAGTTCTTC
TRBV2	TRBJ2-1	TRBD2	NA	CASSEGLAGVNNEQFF	TGTGCCAGCAGTGAGGGACTAGCGGGAGTAAACAATGAGCAGTTCTTC
TRBV7-9	TRBJ2-1	TRBD2	many	CASSSTRLASENEQFF	TGTGCCAGCAGCTCAACCAGACTAGCCAGCGAGAATGAGCAGTTCTTC
TRBV24-1	TRBJ2-3	NA	few	CATSDSRDGDTQYF	TGTGCCACCAGTGATTCACGGGACGGAGATACGCAGTATTTT
TRBV2	TRBJ1-5	TRBD1	once	CASRGDSSNQPQHF	TGTGCCAGCAGGGGGGACAGTAGCAATCAGCCCCAGCATTTT
TRBV6-2/TRBV6-3	TRBJ2-7	TRBD1	NA	CASSYGPGGQGYLEQYF	TGTGCCAGCAGTTATGGACCCGGGGGACAGGGCTATCTCGAGCAGTACTTC
TRBV12-3/TRBV12-4	TRBJ2-3	NA	NA	CASTALKDTQYF	TGTGCCAGCACCGCTCTCAAGGATACGCAGTATTTT
TRBV27	TRBJ2-3	TRBD1	NA	CASSLIWDRGTDTQYF	TGTGCCAGCAGTTTAATATGGGACAGGGGCACAGATACGCAGTATTTT
TRBV6-5	TRBJ2-6	NA	NA	CASSYSRHSGANVLTF	TGTGCCAGCAGTTACTCACGGCACTCTGGGGCCAACGTCCTGACTTTC
TRBV6-1	TRBJ2-3	NA	many	CASSYVGPSTDTQYF	TGTGCCAGCAGTTACGTGGGGCCTAGCACAGATACGCAGTATTTT
TRBV5-6	TRBJ1-2	NA	few	CASSPSIFRDGYTF	TGTGCCAGCAGCCCCTCAATCTTCCGTGATGGCTACACCTTC
TRBV11-3	TRBJ2-1	TRBD2	many	CASSPPGGGRGGGNEQFF	TGTGCCAGCAGCCCCCCTGGAGGCGGGAGGGGTGGAGGGAATGAGCAGTTCTTC
TRBV9	TRBJ1-2	NA	once	CASSVGNGGYTF	TGTGCCAGCAGCGTGGGGAATGGGGGCTACACCTTC
TRBV3-1	TRBJ2-1	NA	many	CASSQVLNEQFF	TGTGCCAGCAGCCAAGTCCTCAATGAGCAGTTCTTC
TRBV4-3	TRBJ2-3	NA	few	CASSKGYDTQYF	TGCGCCAGCAGTAAAGGGTATGATACGCAGTATTTT
TRBV20-1	TRBJ1-1	NA	many	CSADKDGTEAFF	TGCAGTGCTGACAAAGACGGCACTGAAGCTTTCTTT
TRBV28	TRBJ1-6	NA	many	CASSLSHSPLHF	TGTGCCAGCAGTCTATCTCATTCACCCCTCCACTTT
TRBV30	TRBJ1-2	NA	NA	CAIPEGGYYGYTF	TGTGCCATCCCGGAGGGAGGGTACTATGGCTACACCTTC
TRBV5-6	TRBJ1-2	NA	many	CASSFPPRDGYTF	TGTGCCAGCAGCTTTCCGCCCAGAGACGGCTACACCTTC
TRBV9	TRBJ2-7	TRBD2	few	CASSPGTSGSIGWYEQYF	TGTGCCAGCAGCCCCGGGACTAGCGGGAGTATCGGGTGGTACGAGCAGTACTTC
TRBV5-1	TRBJ2-7	TRBD1	many	CASSLAAGQGPYEQYF	TGCGCCAGCAGCTTGGCGGCGGGACAGGGACCCTACGAGCAGTACTTC
TRBV9	TRBJ2-2	NA	NA	CVSSVETGRAGELFF	TGTGTCAGCAGCGTAGAGACAGGTCGGGCCGGGGAGCTGTTTTTT
TRBV19	TRBJ1-5	NA	NA	CASSGSVNQPQHF	TGTGCCAGTAGTGGGTCCGTGAATCAGCCCCAGCATTTT
TRBV9	TRBJ1-3	NA	NA	CASSVAGAGNTIYF	TGTGCCAGCAGCGTAGCAGGGGCTGGAAACACCATATATTTT
TRBV12-3/TRBV12-4	TRBJ1-3	NA	many	CASSSISANTIYF	TGTGCCAGCAGTTCCATCTCCGCGAACACCATATATTTT
TRBV20-1	TRBJ2-7	NA	many	CSGSSSYEQYF	TGCAGCGGGAGCAGCTCCTACGAGCAGTACTTC
TRBV27	TRBJ2-2	TRBD2	NA	CASSSRTSGTGELFF	TGTGCCAGCAGTTCCCGGACTAGCGGCACCGGGGAGCTGTTTTTT
TRBV7-9	TRBJ2-7	NA	many	CASSLLGGPKASYEQYF	TGTGCCAGCAGCTTATTAGGGGGACCCAAGGCGTCCTACGAGCAGTACTTC
TRBV27	TRBJ1-1	NA	few	CASSLSKYNTEAFF	TGTGCCAGCAGTTTATCGAAGTATAACACTGAAGCTTTCTTT
TRBV20-1	TRBJ1-1	TRBD1	many	CSAGDRGNTEAFF	TGCAGTGCTGGGGACAGGGGAAACACTGAAGCTTTCTTT
TRBV6-9	TRBJ2-2	NA	few	CASSYRGEELFF	TGTGCCAGCAGTTACAGGGGCGAGGAGCTGTTTTTT
TRBV12-5	TRBJ2-2	TRBD2	many	CASGQLAGGGAGELFF	TGTGCTAGTGGTCAACTAGCGGGAGGAGGCGCCGGGGAGCTGTTTTTT
TRBV11-2	TRBJ2-2	TRBD1	many	CASSLDLLQGTGELFF	TGTGCCAGCAGCTTAGATCTTCTACAGGGGACCGGGGAGCTGTTTTTT
TRBV29-1	TRBJ2-7	NA	NA	CSARRASGPYEQYF	TGCAGCGCCCGACGGGCCAGCGGACCCTACGAGCAGTACTTC
TRBV12-3/TRBV12-4	TRBJ1-3	NA	many	CASRGNRAFDGNTIYF	TGTGCCAGCAGGGGTAACAGAGCCTTCGACGGAAACACCATATATTTT